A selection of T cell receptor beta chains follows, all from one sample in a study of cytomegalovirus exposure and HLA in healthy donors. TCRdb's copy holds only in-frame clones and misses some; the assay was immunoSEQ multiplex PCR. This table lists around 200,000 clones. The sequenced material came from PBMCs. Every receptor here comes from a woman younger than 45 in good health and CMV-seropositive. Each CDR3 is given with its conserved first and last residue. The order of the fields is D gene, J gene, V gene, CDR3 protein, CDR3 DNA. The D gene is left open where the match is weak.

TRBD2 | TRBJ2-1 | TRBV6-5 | CASSSSGRAKNNEQFF | TGTGCCAGCAGTTCCAGCGGGAGGGCCAAAAACAATGAGCAGTTCTTC
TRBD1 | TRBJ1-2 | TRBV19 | CASSIGGQLEYTF | TGTGCCAGTAGTATAGGGGGACAGTTAGAGTACACCTTC
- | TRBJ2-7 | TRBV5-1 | CASSLGVGAAYEQYF | TGCGCCAGCAGCTTGGGGGTTGGGGCCGCCTACGAGCAGTACTTC
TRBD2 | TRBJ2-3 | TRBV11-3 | CASSRGTSGFTDTQYF | TGTGCCAGCAGCAGGGGGACTAGCGGATTTACAGATACGCAGTATTTT
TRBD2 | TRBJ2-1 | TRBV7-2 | CASSLVQLAGFHNEQFF | TGTGCCAGCAGCTTAGTACAGCTAGCGGGATTTCACAATGAGCAGTTCTTC
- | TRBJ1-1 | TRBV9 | CASSTLTGNTEAFF | TGTGCCAGCAGCACCCTAACAGGGAACACTGAAGCTTTCTTT
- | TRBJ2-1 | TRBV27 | CASSPTFVGSFNEQFF | TGTGCCAGCAGTCCTACCTTTGTGGGCTCCTTCAATGAGCAGTTCTTC
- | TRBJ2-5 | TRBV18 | CASSPPGSETQYF | TGTGCCAGCTCACCACCCGGGTCCGAGACCCAGTACTTC
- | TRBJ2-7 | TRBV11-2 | CASSLARGPYEQYF | TGTGCCAGCAGCTTAGCCAGGGGACCCTACGAGCAGTACTTC
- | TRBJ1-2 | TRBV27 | CASSFQGRGYGYTF | TGTGCCAGCAGTTTTCAGGGGAGGGGCTATGGCTACACCTTC
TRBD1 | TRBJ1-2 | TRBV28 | CASSATGPYGYTF | TGTGCCAGCAGTGCGACAGGGCCCTATGGCTACACCTTC
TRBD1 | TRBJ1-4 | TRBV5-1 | CASSEDRGLEKLFF | TGCGCCAGCAGCGAGGACAGGGGGCTTGAAAAACTGTTTTTT
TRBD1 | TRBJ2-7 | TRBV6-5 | CASSPGTGIYEQYF | TGTGCCAGCAGTCCTGGGACAGGGATCTACGAGCAGTACTTC
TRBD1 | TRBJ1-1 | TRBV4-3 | CASSQDPTGHTEAFF | TGCGCCAGCAGCCAAGACCCGACAGGGCACACTGAAGCTTTCTTT
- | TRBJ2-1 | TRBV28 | CASSFDQQGEFF | TGTGCCAGCAGTTTCGATCAGCAGGGCGAGTTCTTC
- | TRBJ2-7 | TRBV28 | CASSLAPRTGEQYF | TGTGCCAGCAGTTTAGCCCCGAGGACGGGGGAGCAGTACTTC
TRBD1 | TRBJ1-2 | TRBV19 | CASSTPGQGLTTYGYTF | TGTGCCAGTAGTACACCGGGACAGGGCTTAACCACCTATGGCTACACCTTC
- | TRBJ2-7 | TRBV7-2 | CASSASYEQYF | TGTGCCAGCAGCGCGTCCTACGAGCAGTACTTC
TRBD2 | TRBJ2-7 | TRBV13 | CASSYPSGGSYEQYF | TGTGCCAGCAGCTACCCCAGCGGGGGGAGCTACGAGCAGTACTTC
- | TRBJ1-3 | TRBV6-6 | CASREHDTYSGNTIYF | TGTGCCAGCAGGGAACATGACACCTACTCTGGAAACACCATATATTTT
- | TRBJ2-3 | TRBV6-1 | CASSLAYTDTQYF | TGTGCCAGCAGCCTTGCGTACACAGATACGCAGTATTTT
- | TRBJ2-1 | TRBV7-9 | CASSLSGPYDEQFF | TGTGCCAGCAGCTTAAGCGGACCTTACGATGAGCAGTTCTTC
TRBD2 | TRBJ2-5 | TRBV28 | CASSSPPRAGGETQYF | TGTGCCAGCAGTTCCCCCCCGCGAGCGGGAGGCGAGACCCAGTACTTC
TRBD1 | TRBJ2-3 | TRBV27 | CASSSFFRTGPHGTDTQYF | TGTGCCAGCAGTTCATTCTTCCGGACAGGGCCTCACGGCACAGATACGCAGTATTTT
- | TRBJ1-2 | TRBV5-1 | CASYLGGAANYGYTF | TGCGCCAGCTACTTGGGAGGTGCTGCCAACTATGGCTACACCTTC
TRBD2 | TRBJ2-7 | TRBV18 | CASSPGGSSGDKPYEQYF | TGTGCCAGCTCACCGGGAGGGTCTAGCGGGGACAAACCCTACGAGCAGTACTTC
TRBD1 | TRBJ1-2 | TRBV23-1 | CASSQDVQGARGYTF | TGCGCCAGCAGTCAAGACGTACAGGGGGCACGTGGCTACACCTTC
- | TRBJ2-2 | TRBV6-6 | CASSPPLAANTGELFF | TGTGCCAGCAGTCCCCCATTGGCGGCGAACACCGGGGAGCTGTTTTTT
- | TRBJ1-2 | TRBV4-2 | CASRPTTVSNYGYTF | TGTGCCAGCAGACCTACGACAGTTTCTAACTATGGCTACACCTTC
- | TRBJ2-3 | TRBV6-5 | CASSYSSTSTYTQYF | TGTGCCAGCAGTTACTCATCCACTAGCACCTATACGCAGTATTTT
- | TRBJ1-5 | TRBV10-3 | CAISGQLSNQPQHF | TGTGCCATCAGTGGACAGCTTAGCAATCAGCCCCAGCATTTT
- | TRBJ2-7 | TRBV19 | CASSRLEAGEQYF | TGTGCCAGTAGCCGACTAGAGGCGGGTGAGCAGTACTTC
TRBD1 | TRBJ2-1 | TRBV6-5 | CASSYSGTGNEQFF | TGTGCCAGCAGTTACTCGGGGACAGGGAATGAGCAGTTCTTC
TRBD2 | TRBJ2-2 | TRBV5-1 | CASSLGSGYLANTGELFF | TGCGCCAGCAGCTTGGGTAGCGGGTACCTCGCGAACACCGGGGAGCTGTTTTTT
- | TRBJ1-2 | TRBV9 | CASSAGAGARGKYGYTF | TGTGCCAGCAGCGCCGGGGCGGGGGCGCGTGGGAAATATGGCTACACCTTC
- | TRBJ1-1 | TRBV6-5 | CASSSYRAREAFF | TGTGCCAGCAGCTCTTACAGGGCTCGGGAAGCTTTCTTT
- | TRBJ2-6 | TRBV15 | CATSRGGGYSGANVLTF | TGTGCCACCAGCAGAGGAGGGGGTTACTCTGGGGCCAACGTCCTGACTTTC
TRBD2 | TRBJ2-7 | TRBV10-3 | CAISESAASGSYEEQYF | TGTGCCATCAGTGAGTCTGCGGCTAGCGGGAGTTATGAGGAGCAGTACTTC
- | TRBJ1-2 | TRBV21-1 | CASKRQGVYGYTF | TGTGCCAGCAAGAGACAGGGGGTCTATGGCTACACCTTC
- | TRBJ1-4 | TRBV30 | CAWSWSYNEKLFF | TGTGCCTGGAGTTGGAGTTATAATGAAAAACTGTTTTTT
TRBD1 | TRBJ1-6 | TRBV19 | CASSNYRGSPLHF | TGTGCCAGTAGCAACTACAGGGGCTCACCCCTCCACTTT
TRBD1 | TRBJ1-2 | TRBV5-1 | CASSLEGQGPDTF | TGCGCCAGCAGCTTGGAGGGACAGGGACCGGACACCTTC
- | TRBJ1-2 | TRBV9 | CASTPGGGDGGYTF | TGTGCCAGCACCCCAGGAGGCGGGGACGGGGGCTACACCTTC
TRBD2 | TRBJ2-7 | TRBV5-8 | CASSGSGSWPSYEQYF | TGTGCCAGCAGCGGTAGCGGGAGTTGGCCCTCCTACGAGCAGTACTTC
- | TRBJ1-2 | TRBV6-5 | CATSARGQSYGYTF | TGTGCCACCAGCGCGCGGGGGCAGTCCTATGGCTACACCTTC